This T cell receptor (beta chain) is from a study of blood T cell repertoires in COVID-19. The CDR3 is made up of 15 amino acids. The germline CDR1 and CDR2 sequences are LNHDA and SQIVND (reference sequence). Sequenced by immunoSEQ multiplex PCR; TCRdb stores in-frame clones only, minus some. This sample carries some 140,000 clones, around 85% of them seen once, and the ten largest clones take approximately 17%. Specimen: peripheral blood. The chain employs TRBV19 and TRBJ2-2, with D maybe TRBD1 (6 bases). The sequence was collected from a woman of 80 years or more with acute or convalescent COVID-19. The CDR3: CADSGVQGTAGELFF. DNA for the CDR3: TGTGCTGACTCGGGCGTACAGGGAACGGCCGGGGAGCTGTTTTTT.